This T cell receptor (beta chain) comes out of a study of blood T cell repertoires in COVID-19. Using immunoSEQ multiplex PCR, the repertoire was profiled, and TCRdb retains in-frame clones only, with some absent. The sample contains around 160,000 clones, approximately 80% of which appear only once. The CDR3 runs 15 residues. CDR1 SGHRS and CDR2 YFSETQ come from the germline V gene. V lost 4 bases and J lost 5, with 18 bases in between. Individuals aged roughly 18 to 95 years were recruited from fewer than 30 US areas. V is TRBV5-1 and J is TRBJ2-5; perhaps TRBD1 as D (6 bases). Sequenced: PBMCs or T cells enriched from blood (not recorded which). The sequence was obtained from a woman aged 55-70 years who had recovered from COVID-19. The CDR3 DNA reads TGCGCCAGCAGCCTAACACCCACAGGGAGCGAGACCCAGTACTTC. This encodes CASSLTPTGSETQYF.